A selection of T cell receptor beta chains follows, all from one sample in a study of blood T cell repertoires in COVID-19. Clones were sequenced by immunoSEQ multiplex PCR, and TCRdb holds only the in-frame ones, with some missing. Of just over 50,000 clones listed, about 86% are singletons. The sequencing sample was made of peripheral blood. The receptors were sampled from a man aged 80 or over with active COVID-19. Each CDR3 is given with its conserved first and last residue. D genes are given only for firm matches. Clone size is stated in some rows and not others, as once, few, many or a class when expanded.

clone size | D gene | J gene | V gene | CDR3 length | CDR3 DNA | CDR3 protein
. | . | TRBJ2-1 | TRBV11-3 | 14 | TGTGCCAGCAGCCAGACTAGCTCCTACAATGAGCAGTTCTTC | CASSQTSSYNEQFF
. | . | TRBJ2-3 | TRBV28 | 15 | TGTGCCAGCAGTTCAAACGGACTCGGGGCAGATACGCAGTATTTT | CASSSNGLGADTQYF
. | TRBD2 | TRBJ2-1 | TRBV6-5 | 14 | TGTGCCAGCAGCGCCCCGGGACTAGCGGGCCTGCAGTTCTTC | CASSAPGLAGLQFF
. | . | TRBJ2-7 | TRBV11-2 | 13 | TGTGCCAGCAGCTTAGGACTCGCCTACGAGCAGTACTTC | CASSLGLAYEQYF
. | . | TRBJ2-6 | TRBV18 | 17 | TGTGCCAGCTCACCCCAGAGGGGGGGGTCTGGGGCCAACGTCCTGACTTTC | CASSPQRGGSGANVLTF
. | . | TRBJ1-4 | TRBV10-3 | 14 | TGTGCCATCAGTGAAAGGGGAACTAATGAAAAACTGTTTTTT | CAISERGTNEKLFF
. | . | TRBJ2-7 | TRBV12-3/TRBV12-4 | 13 | TGTGCCAGCAGTTTTGGACAGCCCTACGAGCAGTACTTC | CASSFGQPYEQYF
. | . | TRBJ1-1 | TRBV6-2/TRBV6-3 | 13 | TGTGCCAGCAGTCTAGCACGGGCGACTGAAGCTTTCTTT | CASSLARATEAFF
. | TRBD1 | TRBJ1-2 | TRBV28 | 16 | TGTGCCAGCAGTTTATTCCCCGGACAGGACCCCTATGGCTACACCTTC | CASSLFPGQDPYGYTF
medium-sized | TRBD2 | TRBJ2-5 | TRBV18 | 15 | TGTGCCAGCTCAACCACGGCGGGAGTGGAGGAGACCCAGTACTTC | CASSTTAGVEETQYF
. | . | TRBJ2-5 | TRBV18 | 13 | TGTGCCAGCTCAGTAGCGGTTAAAGAGACCCAGTACTTC | CASSVAVKETQYF
. | TRBD1 | TRBJ2-7 | TRBV25-1 | 15 | TGTGCCAGCAGTAACCTGGACAGGGGGAACTACGAGCAGTACTTC | CASSNLDRGNYEQYF
. | TRBD2 | TRBJ2-1 | TRBV15 | 16 | TGTGCCACCAGCAGAGAGGGGACTAGCGGTTACAATGAGCAGTTCTTC | CATSREGTSGYNEQFF
. | TRBD2 | TRBJ2-7 | TRBV6-5 | 15 | TGTGCCAGCAAGCGACTTCCGGGACTAGCGGACGAGCAGTACTTC | CASKRLPGLADEQYF
. | . | TRBJ2-5 | TRBV5-1 | 13 | TGCGCCAGCAGCTGGACATTTCAAGAGACCCAGTACTTC | CASSWTFQETQYF
. | TRBD2 | TRBJ2-7 | TRBV7-8 | 16 | TGTGCCAGCAGCCGTCCCCGGGGGGGGAGCTCCTACGAGCAGTACTTC | CASSRPRGGSSYEQYF
few | TRBD1 | TRBJ1-1 | TRBV19 | 15 | TGTGCCAGTAGTGTAGGGACAGCTATTACAACTGAGGCTTTCTTT | CASSVGTAITTEAFF
. | . | TRBJ2-2 | TRBV30 | 15 | TGTGCCTGGAGTCGTACGAGGGCTTTTACCGGGGAGCTGTTTTTT | CAWSRTRAFTGELFF
once | TRBD1 | TRBJ2-7 | TRBV9 | 14 | TGTGCCAGCAGCGTAGAAACGACAGGGGGCGGGCAGTACTTC | CASSVETTGGGQYF
. | . | TRBJ1-1 | TRBV11-2 | 13 | TGTGCCAGCACCCTGGGGGGGAACACTGAAGCTTTCTTT | CASTLGGNTEAFF